The next 12 T cell receptor beta chains were all read from a single sample in a study of T-cell reconstitution after alpha-beta-depleted transplantation in children. TCRbeta library preparation incorporated unique molecular identifiers. TCRdb ran MiXCR on the PCR reads and lists one entry per CDR3 protein. This table holds some 250,000 distinct CDR3 sequences, 12% found once. The starting material was PBMCs from the stem cell graft donor, obtained from the stem cell graft. The receptor source for this set is a human donor who donated a stem cell graft to a child with acute lymphoblastic leukemia.

This clonotype was observed at least ten times. The chain has TRBV27 and TRBJ1-1, with a tentative D call TRBD1 (5 bases). V lost 0 bases, J lost 3 bases, and 11 bases lay in between. CDR3 length: 15 amino acids. Looked up from germline, CDR1 is MNHEY and CDR2 is SMNVEV (reference sequence). CDR3 sequence: CASSLSGRDYTEAFF. The CDR3 region has the DNA TGTGCCAGCAGTTTATCTGGCAGGGACTACACTGAAGCTTTCTTT.

This clonotype was picked up a small number of times. This chain links TRBV9 with TRBJ1-1; weak D call: TRBD1 (5 bases). CDR1 and CDR2 from the germline V gene are SGDLS and YYNGEE. CDR3 length: 15 amino acids. V gave up 4 bases and J gave up 0 bases, with 13 bases separating them. CDR3 sequence (DNA): TGTGCCAGCAGCCCCAGAGGGGAAGTGAACACTGAAGCTTTCTTT. This gives the protein CASSPRGEVNTEAFF.

This clonotype has a count of ten or more. The chain has TRBV6-5 and TRBJ1-1; possible D gene TRBD1, 6 bases. V was pared by 4 bases and J by 5 bases, with 11 bases between. This CDR3 spans 13 amino acids. CDR1 is MNHEY, CDR2 SVGAGI, per germline. DNA of the CDR3: TGTGCCAGCAGTTTTGGACAGAGGACTGAAGCTTTCTTT. Amino acids: CASSFGQRTEAFF.

This clonotype occurred many times. The rearrangement links TRBV5-4 to TRBJ2-4; D perhaps matches TRBD2 (5 bases). CDR1 SGHNT and CDR2 YYREEE come from the germline V gene (reference sequence). The ends were cut back, 0 bases at V and 5 bases at J, with 6 bases in the middle. This CDR3 has 13 amino acids. The chain's CDR3 is CASSLAGENIQYF. CDR3 sequence (DNA): TGTGCCAGCAGCTTGGCCGGGGAAAACATTCAGTACTTC.

In its sample, this clonotype was seen a few times. The genes are TRBV27 and TRBJ2-5, with D hard to call. Germline V lookup: CDR1 MNHEY, CDR2 SMNVEV (reference sequence). This CDR3 is 15 amino acids long. The V and J ends lost 0 bases and 0 bases respectively, with 8 bases between them. The CDR3 DNA is TGTGCCAGCAGTTTATCTTCCCTCAACCAAGAGACCCAGTACTTC. Residues: CASSLSSLNQETQYF.

Concerning this clonotype itself: A single base separates this from a much larger clone, so it may be a read error. This chain uses TRBV5-1 with TRBJ2-1; 7 bases are a match to TRBD2. Germline V gives CDR1 SGHRS, CDR2 YFSETQ. This CDR3 is built from 12 residues. CDR3 in amino acids: CAGSGGRGKQFF. CDR3 bases: TGCGCCGGCAGCGGCGGGAGAGGGAAGCAGTTCTTC.

This clonotype was counted ten times or more. The rearrangement joins TRBV27 to TRBJ2-1; 7 positions match TRBD1. V lost 5 bases to trimming and J lost 6 bases; unmatched junction nucleotides: 7. This CDR3 comprises 14 residues. The germline gives CDR1 MNHEY, CDR2 SMNVEV (reference sequence). The CDR3 sequence is CASSRMAGGNEQFF. DNA of the CDR3: TGTGCCAGCAGTCGGATGGCAGGGGGCAATGAGCAGTTCTTC.

J is TRBJ2-7 and V is TRBV4-3, with 13 bases matching TRBD2. The V and J ends lost 3 bases and 5 bases, in that order; junction bases with no gene match: 7. Germline lookup yields CDR1 LGHNA and CDR2 YSLEER. The CDR3 is 16 residues long. The CDR3 region is CASSQTPGLAGDEQYF. The CDR3, as DNA: TGCGCCAGCAGCCAGACCCCCGGACTAGCGGGAGACGAGCAGTACTTC.

This clonotype occurred a few times. The rearrangement links TRBV5-1 to TRBJ2-7, with 7 bases that match TRBD2. Germline V lookup: CDR1 SGHRS, CDR2 YFSETQ. V lost 0 bases, J lost 5 bases, and 8 bases stayed unmatched. The CDR3 contains 15 residues. The CDR3 region is CASSLAAGYYDEQYF. The CDR3 nucleotides read TGCGCCAGCAGCTTGGCAGCGGGATATTATGACGAGCAGTACTTC.

This clonotype was picked up a small number of times. The CDR3 protein is CASSALVRLAGENTGELFF. CDR3 DNA: TGTGCCAGCAGTGCGTTAGTAAGACTAGCGGGAGAGAACACCGGGGAGCTGTTTTTT. The chain employs TRBV6-1 and TRBJ2-2; TRBD2 matches 12 bases. Trimming cost V 4 bases and J 1 base; bases outside gene matches: 10. The CDR3 is 19 residues long. In germline, CDR1 is MNHNS, CDR2 SASEGT.

This clonotype was seen ten or more times. This chain uses TRBV10-3 with TRBJ2-3; D is perhaps TRBD2 (5 bases). With 8 bases removed from V and 1 base from J, the gap between germline ends came to 13 bases. This CDR3 region has 14 residues. CDR1 is ENHRY, CDR2 SYGVKD, per germline. The DNA of the CDR3 is TGTGCCATCGCGCGGGCGACGGGCACAGATACGCAGTATTTT. This encodes CAIARATGTDTQYF.

V and J are TRBV19 and TRBJ1-1; D is uncertain. Germline CDR1 LNHDA, CDR2 SQIVND (reference sequence). This CDR3 contains 15 residues. Trimming took 6 bases from V and 3 from J, leaving 17 bases between them. CDR3 loop: CASRPQAGVYTEAFF. The DNA of the CDR3 is TGTGCCAGTAGGCCTCAGGCAGGAGTATACACTGAAGCTTTCTTT.